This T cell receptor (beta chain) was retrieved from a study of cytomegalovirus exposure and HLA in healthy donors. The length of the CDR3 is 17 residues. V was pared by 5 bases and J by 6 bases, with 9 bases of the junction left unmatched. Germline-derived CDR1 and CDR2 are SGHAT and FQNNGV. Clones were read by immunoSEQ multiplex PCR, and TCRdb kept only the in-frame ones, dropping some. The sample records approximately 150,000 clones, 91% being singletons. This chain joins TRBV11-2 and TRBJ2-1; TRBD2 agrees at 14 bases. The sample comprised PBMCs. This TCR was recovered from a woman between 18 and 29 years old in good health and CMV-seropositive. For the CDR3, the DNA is TGTGCCAGCAGCCGAGGACTAGCGGGAGGTTATAGCAATGAGCAGTTCTTC. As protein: CASSRGLAGGYSNEQFF.